This T cell receptor (beta chain) was recovered during a study of T-cell reconstitution after alpha-beta-depleted transplantation in children. As regards this clonotype: No antigen is known for it.

The CDR3 consists of 15 residues. In germline, CDR1 is LGHNA, CDR2 YSLEER. Trimming at V came to 0 bases and at J to 4 bases, leaving 6 bases not matched to a gene. Unique molecular identifiers featured in how the TCRbeta library was prepared. Using its own MiXCR run on the PCR reads, TCRdb lists one record per CDR3 protein. The sample includes under 250,000 distinct CDR3 sequences, approximately 7% of them seen just once. Study-wide results and caveats: In some patients, recipient T cells and intrathymic progenitors surviving conditioning explained high day-60 diversity. Expanded graft clones, several hundred of them, were reportedly the source of alpha-beta T cells about two months after transplant. A year post-transplant, T-cell counts and diversity derived mostly from newly produced T cells.

The TCR comes from a boy between 2 and 10 years old with acute lymphoblastic leukemia, due to receive a stem cell transplant. The sample consisted of PBMCs, taken before TCRalphabeta/CD19-depleted stem cell transplant. The chain is built from TRBV4-3 and TRBJ2-7, with TRBD2 matching 7 bases. This chain's CDR3 is CASSQEYGGGYEQYF. The DNA for the CDR3 is TGCGCCAGCAGCCAAGAGTATGGCGGGGGATACGAGCAGTACTTC.